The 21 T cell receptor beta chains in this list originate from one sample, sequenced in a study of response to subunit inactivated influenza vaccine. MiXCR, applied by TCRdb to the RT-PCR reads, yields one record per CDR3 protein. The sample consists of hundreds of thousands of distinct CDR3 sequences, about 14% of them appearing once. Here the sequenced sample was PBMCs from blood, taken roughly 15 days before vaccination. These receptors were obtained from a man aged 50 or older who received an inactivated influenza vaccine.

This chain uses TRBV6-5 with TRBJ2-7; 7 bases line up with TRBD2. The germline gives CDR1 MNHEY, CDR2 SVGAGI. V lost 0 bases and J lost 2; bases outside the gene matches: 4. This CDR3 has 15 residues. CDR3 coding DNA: TGTGCCAGCAGTTACTCGAAAGCGGGGACCTACGAGCAGTACTTC. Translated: CASSYSKAGTYEQYF.

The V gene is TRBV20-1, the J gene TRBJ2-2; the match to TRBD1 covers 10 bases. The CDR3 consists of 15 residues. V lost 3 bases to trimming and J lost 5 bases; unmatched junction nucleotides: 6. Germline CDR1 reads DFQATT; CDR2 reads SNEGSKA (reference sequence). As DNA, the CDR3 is TGCAGTGCTAGTATTTCGGGACAGGGGACCGGGGAGCTGTTTTTT. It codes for CSASISGQGTGELFF.

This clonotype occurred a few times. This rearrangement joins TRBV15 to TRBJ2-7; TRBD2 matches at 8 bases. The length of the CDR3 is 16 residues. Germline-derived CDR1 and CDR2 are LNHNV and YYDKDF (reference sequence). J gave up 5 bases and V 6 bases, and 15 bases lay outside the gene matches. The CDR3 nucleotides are TGTGCCACCAGGTTTAAATTAAGAGGACTAGCTAACGAGCAGTACTTC. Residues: CATRFKLRGLANEQYF.

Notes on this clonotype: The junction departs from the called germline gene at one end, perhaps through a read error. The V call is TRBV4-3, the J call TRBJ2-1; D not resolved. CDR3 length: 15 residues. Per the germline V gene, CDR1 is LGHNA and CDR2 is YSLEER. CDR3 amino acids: CASSGSWSSHNEQFF. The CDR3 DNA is TGCGCCAGCAGCGGAAGCTGGAGCTCCCACAATGAGCAGTTCTTC.

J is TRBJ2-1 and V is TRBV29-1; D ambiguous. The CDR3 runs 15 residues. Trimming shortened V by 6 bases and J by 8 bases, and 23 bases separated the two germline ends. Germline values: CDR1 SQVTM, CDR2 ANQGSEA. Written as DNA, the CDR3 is TGCAGCGTGAGATTGACGGCCCCACGGACGGATGAGCAGTTCTTC. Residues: CSVRLTAPRTDEQFF.

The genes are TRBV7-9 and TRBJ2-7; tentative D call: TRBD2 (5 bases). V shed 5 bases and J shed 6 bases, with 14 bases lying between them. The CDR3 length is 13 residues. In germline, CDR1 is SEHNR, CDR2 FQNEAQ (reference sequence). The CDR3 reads CASSPPRSGEQYF. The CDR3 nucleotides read TGTGCCAGCAGCCCTCCTAGGAGCGGCGAGCAGTACTTC.

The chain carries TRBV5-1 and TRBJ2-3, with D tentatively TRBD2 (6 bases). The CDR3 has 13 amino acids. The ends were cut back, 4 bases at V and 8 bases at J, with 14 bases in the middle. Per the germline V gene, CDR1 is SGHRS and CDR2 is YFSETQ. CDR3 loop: CASSPLERVTQYF. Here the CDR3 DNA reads TGCGCCAGCAGCCCCCTAGAGCGGGTTACGCAGTATTTT.

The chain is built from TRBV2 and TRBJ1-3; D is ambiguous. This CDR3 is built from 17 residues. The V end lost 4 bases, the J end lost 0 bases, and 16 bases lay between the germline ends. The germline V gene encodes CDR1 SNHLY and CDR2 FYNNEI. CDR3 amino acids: CASSASPTGSSGNTIYF. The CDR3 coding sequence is TGTGCCAGCAGTGCCTCCCCGACTGGGTCCTCTGGAAACACCATATATTTT.

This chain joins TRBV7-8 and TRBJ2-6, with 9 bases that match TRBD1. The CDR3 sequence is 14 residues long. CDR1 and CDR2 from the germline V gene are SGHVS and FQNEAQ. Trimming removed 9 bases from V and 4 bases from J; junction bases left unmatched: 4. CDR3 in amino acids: CASGQGSGANVLTF. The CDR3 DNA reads TGTGCCAGTGGACAGGGGTCCGGGGCCAACGTCCTGACTTTC.

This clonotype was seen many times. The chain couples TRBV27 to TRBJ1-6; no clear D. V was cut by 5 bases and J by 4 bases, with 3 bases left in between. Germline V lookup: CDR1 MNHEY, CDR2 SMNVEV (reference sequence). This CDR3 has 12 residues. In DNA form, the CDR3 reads TGTGCCAGCAGTCCGTATAATTCACCCCTCCACTTT. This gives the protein CASSPYNSPLHF.

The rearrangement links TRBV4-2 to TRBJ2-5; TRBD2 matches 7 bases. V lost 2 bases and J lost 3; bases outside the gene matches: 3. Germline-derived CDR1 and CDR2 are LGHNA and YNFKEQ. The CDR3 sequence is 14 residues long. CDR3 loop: CASSQSSGKETQYF. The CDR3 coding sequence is TGTGCCAGCAGCCAATCTAGCGGCAAAGAGACCCAGTACTTC.

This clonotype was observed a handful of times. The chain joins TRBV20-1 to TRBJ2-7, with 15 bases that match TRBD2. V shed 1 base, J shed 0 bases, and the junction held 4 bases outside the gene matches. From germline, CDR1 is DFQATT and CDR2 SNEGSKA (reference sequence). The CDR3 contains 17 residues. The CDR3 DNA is TGCAGTGCTAGAGGGACTAGCGGGGGGGTTACCTCCTACGAGCAGTACTTC. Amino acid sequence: CSARGTSGGVTSYEQYF.

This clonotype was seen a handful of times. The CDR3 sequence is CSAFGGRLGQPQHF. The DNA of the CDR3 is TGCAGTGCTTTTGGGGGAAGGCTGGGTCAGCCCCAGCATTTT. The chain is built from TRBV20-1 and TRBJ1-5; possibly TRBD1 for D (5 bases). Trimming took off 5 bases at V and 6 bases at J, with 17 bases between the two ends. Germline V gene sequence: CDR1 DFQATT, CDR2 SNEGSKA (reference sequence). This CDR3 has 14 amino acids.

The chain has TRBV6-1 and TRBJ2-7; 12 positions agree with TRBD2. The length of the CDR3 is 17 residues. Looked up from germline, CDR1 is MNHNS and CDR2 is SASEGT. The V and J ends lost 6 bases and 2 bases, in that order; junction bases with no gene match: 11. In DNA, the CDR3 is TGTGCCAGCAGCCCGCCTCGGACTAGCGGGGCCCCCTACGAGCAGTACTTC. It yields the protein CASSPPRTSGAPYEQYF.

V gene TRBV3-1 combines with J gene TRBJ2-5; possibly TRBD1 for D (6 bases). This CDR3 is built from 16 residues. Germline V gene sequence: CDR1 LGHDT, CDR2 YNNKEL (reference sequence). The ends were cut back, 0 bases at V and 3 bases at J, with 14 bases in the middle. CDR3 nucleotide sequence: TGTGCCAGCAGCCAAGAACGGCTGGGACAAAAAGAGACCCAGTACTTC. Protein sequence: CASSQERLGQKETQYF.

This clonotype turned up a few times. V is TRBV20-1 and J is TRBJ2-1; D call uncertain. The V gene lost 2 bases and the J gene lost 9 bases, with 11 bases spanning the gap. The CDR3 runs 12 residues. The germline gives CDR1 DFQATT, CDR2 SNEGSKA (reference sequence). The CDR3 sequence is CSARRGPAEQFF. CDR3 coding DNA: TGCAGTGCTAGAAGAGGTCCGGCTGAGCAGTTCTTC.

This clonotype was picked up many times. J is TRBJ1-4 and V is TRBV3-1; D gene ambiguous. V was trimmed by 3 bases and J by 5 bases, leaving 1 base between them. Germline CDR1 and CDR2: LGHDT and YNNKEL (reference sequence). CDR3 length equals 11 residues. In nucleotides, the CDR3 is TGTGCCAGCAGCCAGAATGAAAAACTGTTTTTT. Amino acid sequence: CASSQNEKLFF.

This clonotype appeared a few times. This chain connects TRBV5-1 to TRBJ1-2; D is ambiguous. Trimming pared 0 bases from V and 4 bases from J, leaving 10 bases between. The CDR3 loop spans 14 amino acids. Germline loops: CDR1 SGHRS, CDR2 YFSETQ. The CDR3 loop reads CASSLASTGYGYTF. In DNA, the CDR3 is TGCGCCAGCAGCTTGGCCTCGACGGGCTATGGCTACACCTTC.

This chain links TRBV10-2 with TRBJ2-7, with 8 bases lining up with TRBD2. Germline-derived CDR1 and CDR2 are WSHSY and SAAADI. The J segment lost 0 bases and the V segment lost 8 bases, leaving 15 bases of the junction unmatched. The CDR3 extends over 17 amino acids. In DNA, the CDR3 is TGCGCCAGCTCACTAGTACGGGGGGGCAAGAGCTCCTACGAGCAGTACTTC. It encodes CASSLVRGGKSSYEQYF.

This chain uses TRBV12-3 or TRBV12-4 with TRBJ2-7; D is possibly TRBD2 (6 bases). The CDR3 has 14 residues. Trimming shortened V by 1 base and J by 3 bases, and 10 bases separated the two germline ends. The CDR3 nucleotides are TGTGCCAGCAGTTTAGACTTCGGGAGCTACGAGCAGTACTTC. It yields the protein CASSLDFGSYEQYF.

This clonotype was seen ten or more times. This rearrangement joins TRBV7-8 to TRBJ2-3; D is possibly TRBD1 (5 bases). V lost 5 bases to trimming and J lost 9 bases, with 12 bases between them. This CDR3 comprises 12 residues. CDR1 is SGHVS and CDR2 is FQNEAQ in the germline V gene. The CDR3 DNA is TGTGCCAGCAGCCAATGGGGCGTGACGCAGTATTTT. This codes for CASSQWGVTQYF.